The 19 T cell receptor beta chains in this list originate from one sample, sequenced in a study of blood T cells in healthy people across ages. Primed by a sample-barcoded 5' primer and a J-beta primer mix, a second PCR proceeded for 7 to 11 cycles. TCRdb itself ran the 5' RACE reads through MiXCR, one entry per CDR3 protein. The sample consists of 600,000 to 800,000 distinct CDR3 sequences, approximately 21% of them appearing once. The material sequenced was blood. These receptors came from a man between 65 and 85 years old in good health.

In the case of this clonotype: One end of the junction is discordant with germline, which a read error may explain. The chain joins TRBV5-1 to TRBJ2-1; 11 nucleotides align to TRBD2. Germline V gene lookup returns CDR1 SGHRS and CDR2 YFSETQ. The length of the CDR3 is 16 residues. Here the CDR3 reads CASSRVAGGAYDEQFF. CDR3 in DNA: TGCGCCAGCAGCAGGGTAGCGGGAGGGGCCTACGATGAGCAGTTCTTC.

This chain joins TRBV5-1 and TRBJ2-1, with D tentatively TRBD1 (5 bases). The V gene's germline CDR1 is SGHRS and CDR2 YFSETQ. The germline V and J ends were trimmed by 4 bases and 5 bases, with 13 bases remaining between them. The CDR3 has 14 amino acids. CDR3 DNA sequence: TGCGCCAGCAGCCCGGCTGGGGCCAACAATGAGCAGTTCTTC. Residues: CASSPAGANNEQFF.

The rearrangement uses TRBV6-4 and TRBJ1-2, with 9 bases fitting TRBD1. CDR3 length: 15 residues. With 4 bases clipped from V and 4 bases from J, the junction kept 7 bases outside the gene matches. CDR1 is MRHNA and CDR2 is SNTAGT in the germline V gene. The CDR3 DNA reads TGTGCCAGCAGTGCCTCCCGGACAGGGGCCTATGGCTACACCTTC. It is translated as CASSASRTGAYGYTF.

This clonotype was counted between two and nine times. The CDR3 here is CASSPTGDRDEQYF. Written as DNA, the CDR3 is TGTGCCAGCAGCCCGACAGGGGACCGGGACGAGCAGTACTTC. The rearrangement uses TRBV14 and TRBJ2-7, with 8 bases identical to TRBD1. The germline gives CDR1 SGHDN, CDR2 FVKESK. With 4 bases clipped from V and 5 bases from J, the junction kept 7 bases outside the gene matches. The CDR3 length is 14 residues. The whole variable domain, remainder taken from reference TRBV14 and TRBJ2-7, is EAGVTQFPSHSVIEKGQTVTLRCDPISGHDNLYWYRRVMGKEIKFLLHFVKESKQDESGMPNNRFLAERTGGTYSTLKVQPAELEDSGVYFCASSPTGDRDEQYFGPGTRLTVT.

This clonotype was seen repeatedly, ten times or more. The chain couples TRBV10-3 to TRBJ2-5, with D perhaps matching TRBD2 (5 bases). V lost 6 bases to trimming and J lost 4 bases, with 12 bases between them. This CDR3 contains 13 residues. CDR1 is ENHRY, CDR2 SYGVKD, per germline. CDR3 coding DNA: TGTGCCATCAGGAAAGAAGGGAGAGAGACCCAGTACTTC. It is translated as CAIRKEGRETQYF.

This clonotype was detected a few times. J is TRBJ2-1 and V is TRBV10-3; 13 bases agree with TRBD2. Trimming cost V 7 bases and J 9 bases; bases outside gene matches: 21. The CDR3 runs 19 residues. Germline lookup yields CDR1 ENHRY and CDR2 SYGVKD. CDR3 loop: CAITQEGTSGIGAIGEQFF. The CDR3 DNA reads TGTGCCATCACTCAAGAGGGGACTAGCGGGATTGGGGCAATCGGTGAGCAGTTCTTC.

This clonotype was recorded a few times. The CDR3 DNA reads as TGCGCCAGCAGCTTGGCTGGCTCCCTCTCCTACGAGCAGTACTTC. Protein product: CASSLAGSLSYEQYF. The J gene is TRBJ2-7, the V gene TRBV5-1; no firm D call. V lost 0 bases and J 0 bases, leaving 10 bases between the germline ends. Germline V CDR1 and CDR2: SGHRS, YFSETQ. The CDR3 is 15 amino acids.

The chain recombines TRBV7-9 with TRBJ2-7, with unresolved D. CDR3 length: 12 amino acids. Per the germline V gene, CDR1 is SEHNR and CDR2 is FQNEAQ (reference sequence). V lost 0 bases to trimming and J lost 5 bases, with 5 bases between them. In nucleotides, the CDR3 is TGTGCCAGCAGCTTAGCCACCAACGAGCAGTACTTC. It codes for CASSLATNEQYF.

This clonotype was seen a handful of times. V is TRBV3-1 and J is TRBJ2-5, with TRBD2 as a possible D gene (5 bases). V shed 2 bases and J shed 7 bases, with 14 bases lying between them. CDR1 and CDR2 (germline): LGHDT, YNNKEL (reference sequence). The CDR3 length is 14 residues. The CDR3 loop is CASSQTTTPGTQYF. The CDR3 DNA follows: TGTGCCAGCAGCCAAACGACTACCCCGGGGACCCAGTACTTC.

The chain uses TRBV20-1 and TRBJ2-5; TRBD2 matches 9 bases. Germline loops: CDR1 DFQATT, CDR2 SNEGSKA (reference sequence). Trimming took 1 base from V and 4 from J; bases not matched to a gene: 1. This CDR3 has 13 residues. For the CDR3, the DNA is TGCAGTGCTAGAGCACTAGCGGGAGAGACCCAGTACTTC. Translating gives CSARALAGETQYF.

The CDR3 loop reads CSASSGGTDTQYF. Written as DNA, the CDR3 is TGCAGTGCAAGTAGCGGGGGCACAGATACGCAGTATTTT. J is TRBJ2-3 and V is TRBV20-1, with 8 bases matching TRBD2. V gave up 6 bases and J gave up 1 base; unmatched junction bases: 3. Germline values: CDR1 DFQATT, CDR2 SNEGSKA (reference sequence). The CDR3 runs to 13 residues.

V and J are TRBV5-1 and TRBJ2-1, with 7 bases lining up with TRBD1. Germline CDR1 and CDR2: SGHRS and YFSETQ. The CDR3 has 14 residues. With 4 bases clipped from V and 1 base from J, the junction kept 2 bases outside the gene matches. CDR3 sequence: CASSVGQSYNEQFF. CDR3 sequence (DNA): TGCGCCAGCAGCGTGGGACAGTCCTACAATGAGCAGTTCTTC.

This chain connects TRBV29-1 to TRBJ1-3; D gene uncertain. The CDR3 covers 12 residues. From germline, CDR1 is SQVTM and CDR2 ANQGSEA. The ends were cut back, 5 bases at V and 2 bases at J, with 7 bases in the middle. The CDR3 loop is CSVNSAGNTIYF. In DNA, the CDR3 is TGCAGCGTTAATTCGGCTGGAAACACCATATATTTT.

CDR3 in DNA: TGCAGTGCTAGGGGGATCCTCTATGGCTACACCTTC. This encodes CSARGILYGYTF. The chain carries TRBV20-1 and TRBJ1-2; D is unresolved. Germline V gene sequence: CDR1 DFQATT, CDR2 SNEGSKA (reference sequence). V lost 3 bases and J lost 4, with 9 bases in between. The CDR3 covers 12 residues.

The table lists this clonotype with many counts. The chain combines TRBV15 with TRBJ2-5; no definite D call. The CDR3 extends over 15 amino acids. The germline V and J ends were trimmed by 1 base and 2 bases, with 11 bases remaining between them. CDR1 and CDR2 from the germline V gene are LNHNV and YYDKDF (reference sequence). This chain's CDR3 is CATSRAKHSQETQYF. CDR3 DNA sequence: TGTGCCACCAGCAGAGCAAAGCACAGTCAAGAGACCCAGTACTTC.

This clonotype was picked up a small number of times. The chain links TRBV15 to TRBJ2-5; D remains unclear. V lost 2 bases, J lost 1 base, and 14 bases lay in between. The CDR3 runs to 16 residues. Per the germline V gene, CDR1 is LNHNV and CDR2 is YYDKDF (reference sequence). Written as DNA, the CDR3 is TGTGCCACCAGCAGAACCCCTTTGGCTAGCCAAGAGACCCAGTACTTC. Encoded protein: CATSRTPLASQETQYF.

The chain carries TRBV6-2 or TRBV6-3 and TRBJ2-1, with 10 positions matching TRBD2. Trimming at V came to 6 bases and at J to 5 bases, leaving 7 bases not matched to a gene. From germline, CDR1 is MNHEY and CDR2 SVGEGT. This CDR3 is 15 amino acids long. CDR3 amino acids: CASSLGTSVNNEQFF. CDR3 coding DNA: TGTGCCAGCAGCCTCGGGACTAGCGTAAACAATGAGCAGTTCTTC.

The chain recombines TRBV11-3 with TRBJ2-5; TRBD1 agrees at 8 bases. The J call may be in error: the DNA end matches TRBJ2-1 better. Per the germline V gene, CDR1 is SGHNT and CDR2 is YENEEA. The CDR3 consists of 17 residues. CDR3 sequence: CASSAGTGKENDNEQFF. CDR3 DNA sequence: TGTGCCAGCAGCGCGGGGACAGGTAAGGAGAACGACAATGAGCAGTTCTTC.

J is TRBJ1-2 and V is TRBV12-3 or TRBV12-4, with 7 bases identical to TRBD1. Trimming took 6 bases from V and 4 from J; bases not matched to a gene: 5. This CDR3 is 13 amino acids long. CDR3 in DNA: TGTGCCAGCAGCCGACAGGGACCCTATGGCTACACCTTC. The encoded protein is CASSRQGPYGYTF.